These T cell receptor beta chains were read from a single sample in a study of blood T cell repertoires in COVID-19. Here immunoSEQ multiplex PCR was the method, and the copy in TCRdb shows in-frame clones only, minus some. The table records under 85,000 clones, 88% of them present only once. Sequencing was carried out using peripheral blood. All receptors come from a man between 65 and 85 years old with acute or convalescent COVID-19. Each CDR3 is given with its conserved first and last residue. Each record gives: V gene, clone size, D gene, J gene, CDR3 protein, CDR3 DNA. A D gene is named only where the DNA matches it firmly. Only part of the rows carry a size: once, few, many, or a class if the clone is expanded.

V: TRBV6-2/TRBV6-3
size: -
D: TRBD1
J: TRBJ1-2
CDR3: CASSSGTGSGNYGYTF
DNA: TGTGCCAGCAGTTCAGGGACAGGGAGTGGAAACTATGGCTACACCTTC

V: TRBV5-5
size: -
D: -
J: TRBJ2-7
CDR3: CASSLDGGFYEQYF
DNA: TGTGCCAGCAGCTTGGACGGCGGATTCTACGAGCAGTACTTC

V: TRBV9
size: -
D: TRBD2
J: TRBJ2-1
CDR3: CASSSGASGDLNEQFF
DNA: TGTGCCAGCAGCTCAGGGGCTAGCGGGGATCTCAATGAGCAGTTCTTC

V: TRBV5-1
size: few
D: -
J: TRBJ2-3
CDR3: CASSLGAGRTDTQYF
DNA: TGCGCCAGCAGCCTGGGGGCAGGGCGAACAGATACGCAGTATTTT

V: TRBV28
size: -
D: -
J: TRBJ2-7
CDR3: CASSLTGFLNEQYF
DNA: TGTGCCAGCAGTCTTACAGGGTTCTTGAACGAGCAGTACTTC

V: TRBV7-2
size: once
D: -
J: TRBJ2-3
CDR3: CASSPTGRGTDTQYF
DNA: TGTGCCAGCAGCCCGACAGGCCGAGGCACAGATACGCAGTATTTT

V: TRBV7-2
size: -
D: TRBD1
J: TRBJ2-1
CDR3: CASRGRDRGIGEQFF
DNA: TGTGCCAGCAGGGGGAGGGACAGGGGTATCGGTGAGCAGTTCTTC

V: TRBV27
size: -
D: TRBD2
J: TRBJ2-1
CDR3: CASSLWPSGSSFYNEQFF
DNA: TGTGCCAGCAGTTTATGGCCTAGCGGGAGTTCATTCTACAATGAGCAGTTCTTC

V: TRBV11-2
size: -
D: -
J: TRBJ2-3
CDR3: CASSLDRFQAGVDTQYF
DNA: TGTGCCAGCAGCTTAGATCGATTTCAAGCGGGCGTCGATACGCAGTATTTT

V: TRBV6-5
size: -
D: -
J: TRBJ1-5
CDR3: CASSYSFEGDQPQHF
DNA: TGTGCCAGCAGTTACTCGTTCGAGGGGGATCAGCCCCAGCATTTT

V: TRBV19
size: -
D: TRBD1
J: TRBJ2-3
CDR3: CASSSPGQGTDTQYF
DNA: TGTGCCAGTAGCTCCCCGGGACAGGGTACAGATACGCAGTATTTT

V: TRBV3-1/TRBV3-2
size: -
D: TRBD1
J: TRBJ2-7
CDR3: CASSQRDTGTGLYEQYF
DNA: TGTGCCAGCAGCCAAAGGGACACCGGGACAGGGTTGTACGAGCAGTACTTC

V: TRBV9
size: -
D: -
J: TRBJ2-5
CDR3: CASSPGPRGETQYF
DNA: TGTGCCAGCAGCCCGGGTCCAAGGGGGGAGACCCAGTACTTC

V: TRBV3-1/TRBV3-2
size: -
D: -
J: TRBJ2-6
CDR3: CASSTSNSGANVLTF
DNA: TGTGCCAGCAGCACTAGTAACTCTGGGGCCAACGTCCTGACTTTC

V: TRBV7-2
size: once
D: TRBD1
J: TRBJ1-6
CDR3: CASSSTGNIASPLHF
DNA: TGTGCCAGCAGCTCGACAGGGAACATAGCCTCACCCCTCCACTTT

V: TRBV19
size: -
D: -
J: TRBJ1-5
CDR3: CATSEGEGNQPQHF
DNA: TGTGCCACGTCAGAGGGCGAGGGCAATCAGCCCCAGCATTTT

V: TRBV12-3/TRBV12-4
size: -
D: -
J: TRBJ1-1
CDR3: CASSFDRYTEAFF
DNA: TGTGCCAGCAGTTTTGACAGGTACACTGAAGCTTTCTTT

V: TRBV6-1
size: -
D: -
J: TRBJ1-1
CDR3: CASSERQLNTEAFF
DNA: TGTGCCAGCAGTGAGCGACAGTTGAACACTGAAGCTTTCTTT

V: TRBV4-1
size: -
D: TRBD1
J: TRBJ1-3
CDR3: CASSHGPDRGRRSGNTIYF
DNA: TGCGCCAGCAGCCACGGTCCGGACAGGGGGCGAAGGTCTGGAAACACCATATATTTT

V: TRBV28
size: -
D: -
J: TRBJ2-4
CDR3: CASSSFTGRGKNIQYF
DNA: TGTGCCAGCAGTTCTTTTACCGGACGGGGCAAAAACATTCAGTACTTC

V: TRBV3-1/TRBV3-2
size: -
D: TRBD2
J: TRBJ2-1
CDR3: CASSLLAGSGNEQFF
DNA: TGTGCCAGCAGCCTGCTAGCGGGATCTGGGAATGAGCAGTTCTTC

V: TRBV7-2
size: -
D: -
J: TRBJ2-3
CDR3: CASSPLSGYTDTQYF
DNA: TGTGCCAGCAGCCCCCTTAGCGGTTACACAGATACGCAGTATTTT

V: TRBV18
size: -
D: TRBD1
J: TRBJ2-7
CDR3: CASSPRDSPFEQYF
DNA: TGTGCCAGCTCACCTCGGGACAGTCCGTTCGAGCAGTACTTC

V: TRBV2
size: -
D: TRBD2
J: TRBJ2-3
CDR3: CASSVLAGVPDTQYF
DNA: TGTGCCAGCAGTGTTTTAGCGGGAGTACCAGATACGCAGTATTTT

V: TRBV7-2
size: -
D: -
J: TRBJ2-2
CDR3: CASSLGYSTGELFF
DNA: TGTGCCAGCAGCTTAGGGTATAGCACCGGGGAGCTGTTTTTT

V: TRBV7-9
size: -
D: -
J: TRBJ1-2
CDR3: CASSSLGDVGYTF
DNA: TGTGCCAGCAGCAGCCTCGGGGATGTTGGCTACACCTTC

V: TRBV18
size: -
D: -
J: TRBJ2-1
CDR3: CASSLSQASSYNEQFF
DNA: TGTGCCAGCTCCCTGAGCCAGGCGAGCTCCTACAATGAGCAGTTCTTC

V: TRBV28
size: -
D: -
J: TRBJ1-1
CDR3: CASSFPWNTEAFF
DNA: TGTGCCAGCAGTTTCCCGTGGAACACTGAAGCTTTCTTT

V: TRBV5-4
size: -
D: -
J: TRBJ2-1
CDR3: CASSPLSVIYNEQFF
DNA: TGTGCCAGCAGCCCACTTAGTGTTATCTACAATGAGCAGTTCTTC

V: TRBV12-5
size: -
D: -
J: TRBJ2-5
CDR3: CASGSGSGQETQYF
DNA: TGTGCTAGTGGTAGCGGTAGTGGCCAAGAGACCCAGTACTTC

V: TRBV5-1
size: -
D: TRBD1
J: TRBJ1-4
CDR3: CASSLGGQGTNEKLFF
DNA: TGCGCCAGCAGCTTGGGGGGACAGGGGACTAATGAAAAACTGTTTTTT

V: TRBV10-3
size: -
D: TRBD2
J: TRBJ2-1
CDR3: CAISLTSGGAGEQFF
DNA: TGTGCCATCAGCCTGACTAGCGGGGGGGCCGGTGAGCAGTTCTTC

V: TRBV5-1
size: few
D: TRBD1
J: TRBJ1-1
CDR3: CASRDREKFVDTEAFF
DNA: TGCGCCAGTCGGGACAGGGAAAAGTTCGTAGACACTGAAGCTTTCTTT

V: TRBV4-3
size: once
D: TRBD2
J: TRBJ2-1
CDR3: CASGTGLAGGPPLIGSYNEQFF
DNA: TGCGCCAGCGGTACGGGACTAGCGGGGGGCCCCCCCCTCATTGGCTCCTACAATGAGCAGTTCTTC